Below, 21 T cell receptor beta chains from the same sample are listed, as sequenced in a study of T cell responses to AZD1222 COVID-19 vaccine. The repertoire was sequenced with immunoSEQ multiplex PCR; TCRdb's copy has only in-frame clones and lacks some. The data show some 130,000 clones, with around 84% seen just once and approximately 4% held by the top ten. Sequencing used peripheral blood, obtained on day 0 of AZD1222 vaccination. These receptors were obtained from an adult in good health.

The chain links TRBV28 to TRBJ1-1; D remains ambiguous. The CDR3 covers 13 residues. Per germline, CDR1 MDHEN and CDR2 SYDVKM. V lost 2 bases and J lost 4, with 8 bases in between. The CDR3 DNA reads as TGTGCCAGCAGTTTAGTAAAGGTCACTGAAGCTTTCTTT. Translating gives CASSLVKVTEAFF.

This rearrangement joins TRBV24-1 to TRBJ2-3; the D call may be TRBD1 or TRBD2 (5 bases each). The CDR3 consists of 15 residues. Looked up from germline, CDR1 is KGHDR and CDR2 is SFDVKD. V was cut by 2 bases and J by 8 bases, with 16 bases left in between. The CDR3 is CATSDSGPRMGTQYF. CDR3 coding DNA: TGTGCCACCAGTGATTCGGGACCTCGGATGGGTACGCAGTATTTT.

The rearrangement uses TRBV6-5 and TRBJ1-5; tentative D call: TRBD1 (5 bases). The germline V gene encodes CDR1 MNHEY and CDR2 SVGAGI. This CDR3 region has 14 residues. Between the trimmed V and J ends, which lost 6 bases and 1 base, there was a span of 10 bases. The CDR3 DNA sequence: TGTGCCAGCAGCCGGGGGGGAAGCAATCAGCCCCAGCATTTT. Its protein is CASSRGGSNQPQHF.

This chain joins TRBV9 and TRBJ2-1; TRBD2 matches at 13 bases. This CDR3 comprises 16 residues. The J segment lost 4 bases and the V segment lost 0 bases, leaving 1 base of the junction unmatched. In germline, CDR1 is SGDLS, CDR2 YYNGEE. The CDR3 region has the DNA TGTGCCAGCAGCGTAGCGGGACTAGCGGGGTACAATGAGCAGTTCTTC. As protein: CASSVAGLAGYNEQFF.

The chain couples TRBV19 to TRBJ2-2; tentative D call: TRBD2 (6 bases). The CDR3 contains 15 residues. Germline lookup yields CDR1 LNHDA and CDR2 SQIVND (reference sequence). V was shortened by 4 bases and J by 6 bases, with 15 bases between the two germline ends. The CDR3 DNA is TGTGCCAGTAGTACGTCGGGGCGCGGGGCCGGGGAGCTGTTTTTT. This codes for CASSTSGRGAGELFF.

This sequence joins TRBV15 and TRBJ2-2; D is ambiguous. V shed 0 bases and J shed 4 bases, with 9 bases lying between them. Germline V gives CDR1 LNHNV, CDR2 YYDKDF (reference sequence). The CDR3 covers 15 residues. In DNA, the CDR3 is TGTGCCACCAGCAGAGATGGGGTGAGCACCGGGGAGCTGTTTTTT. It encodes CATSRDGVSTGELFF.

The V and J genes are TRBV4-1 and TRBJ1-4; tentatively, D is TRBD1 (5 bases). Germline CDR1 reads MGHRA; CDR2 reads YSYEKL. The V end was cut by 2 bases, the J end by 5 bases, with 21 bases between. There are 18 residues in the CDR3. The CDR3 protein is CASSQPSGRGGRNEKLFF. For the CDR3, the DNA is TGCGCCAGCAGCCAACCCAGTGGGAGGGGAGGGAGAAATGAAAAACTGTTTTTT.

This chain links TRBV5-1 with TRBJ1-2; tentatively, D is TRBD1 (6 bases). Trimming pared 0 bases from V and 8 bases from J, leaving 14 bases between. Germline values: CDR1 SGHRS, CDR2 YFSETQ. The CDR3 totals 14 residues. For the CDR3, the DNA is TGCGCCAGCAGCTTGGAGACAGGCGTAATGGGCTACACCTTC. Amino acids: CASSLETGVMGYTF. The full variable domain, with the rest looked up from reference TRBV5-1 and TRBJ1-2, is KAGVTQTPRYLIKTRGQQVTLSCSPISGHRSVSWYQQTPGQGLQFLFEYFSETQRNKGNFPGRFSGRQFSNSRSEMNVSTLELGDSALYLCASSLETGVMGYTFGSGTRLTVV.

The CDR3 sequence: CASSPWPGDNNEQFF. DNA for the CDR3: TGTGCCAGTAGTCCCTGGCCAGGGGACAACAATGAGCAGTTCTTC. The rearrangement uses TRBV19 and TRBJ2-1; perhaps TRBD1 as D (6 bases). Germline V gives CDR1 LNHDA, CDR2 SQIVND (reference sequence). CDR3 length: 15 residues. Trimming removed 5 bases at V and 5 bases at J, with 16 bases between.

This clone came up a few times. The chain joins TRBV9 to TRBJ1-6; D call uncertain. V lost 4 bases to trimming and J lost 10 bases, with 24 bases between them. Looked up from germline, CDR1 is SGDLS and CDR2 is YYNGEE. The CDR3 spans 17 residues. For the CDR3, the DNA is TGTGCCAGCAGCCCCCTGGAGGGTCCCCCAACCGGATCACCCCTCCACTTT. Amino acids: CASSPLEGPPTGSPLHF. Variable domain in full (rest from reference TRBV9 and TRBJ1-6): DSGVTQTPKHLITATGQRVTLRCSPRSGDLSVYWYQQSLDQGLQFLIQYYNGEERAKGNILERFSAQQFPDLHSELNLSSLELGDSALYFCASSPLEGPPTGSPLHFGNGTRLTVT.

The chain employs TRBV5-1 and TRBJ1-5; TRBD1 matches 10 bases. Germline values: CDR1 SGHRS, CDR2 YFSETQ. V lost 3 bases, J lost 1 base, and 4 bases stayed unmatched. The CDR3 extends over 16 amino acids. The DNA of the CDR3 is TGCGCCAGCAGCTGGGGGGACAGGGGAAGCAATCAGCCCCAGCATTTT. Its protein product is CASSWGDRGSNQPQHF.

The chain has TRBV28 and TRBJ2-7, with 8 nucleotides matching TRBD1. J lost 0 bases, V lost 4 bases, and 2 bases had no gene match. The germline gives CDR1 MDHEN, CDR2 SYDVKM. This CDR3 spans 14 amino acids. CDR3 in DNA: TGTGCCAGCAGTTGGACAGGGAGCTCCTACGAGCAGTACTTC. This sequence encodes CASSWTGSSYEQYF. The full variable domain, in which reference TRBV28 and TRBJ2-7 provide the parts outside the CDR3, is DVKVTQSSRYLVKRTGEKVFLECVQDMDHENMFWYRQDPGLGLRLIYFSYDVKMKEKGDIPEGYSVSREKKERFSLILESASTNQTSMYLCASSWTGSSYEQYFGPGTRLTVT.

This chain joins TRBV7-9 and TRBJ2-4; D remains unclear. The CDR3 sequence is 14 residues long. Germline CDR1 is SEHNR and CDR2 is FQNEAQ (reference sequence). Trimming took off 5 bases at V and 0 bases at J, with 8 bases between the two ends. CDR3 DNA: TGTGCCAGCAGCCAAGAATTAGCCAAAAACATTCAGTACTTC. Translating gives CASSQELAKNIQYF.

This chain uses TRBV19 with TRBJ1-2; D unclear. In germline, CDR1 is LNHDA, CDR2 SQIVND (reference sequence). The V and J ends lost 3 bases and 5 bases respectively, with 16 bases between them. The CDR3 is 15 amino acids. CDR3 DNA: TGTGCCAGTAGTATCCCGGGCCCTTTGTCTTATGGCTACACCTTC. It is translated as CASSIPGPLSYGYTF.

DNA of the CDR3: TGCAGCGTTCACAATTTCGACGGACGGCCACAGCAAGCTTTCTTT. It translates to CSVHNFDGRPQQAFF. The chain has TRBV29-1 and TRBJ1-1; D is ambiguous. The V end lost 5 bases, the J end lost 9 bases, and 25 bases lay between the germline ends. The germline gives CDR1 SQVTM, CDR2 ANQGSEA. This CDR3 is built from 15 residues.

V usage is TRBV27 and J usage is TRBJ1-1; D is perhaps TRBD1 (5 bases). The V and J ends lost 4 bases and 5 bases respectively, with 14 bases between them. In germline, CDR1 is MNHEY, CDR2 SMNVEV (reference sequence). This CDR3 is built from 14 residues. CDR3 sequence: CASSSRGSGTEAFF. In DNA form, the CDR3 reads TGTGCCAGCAGTTCACGGGGGTCGGGGACTGAAGCTTTCTTT.

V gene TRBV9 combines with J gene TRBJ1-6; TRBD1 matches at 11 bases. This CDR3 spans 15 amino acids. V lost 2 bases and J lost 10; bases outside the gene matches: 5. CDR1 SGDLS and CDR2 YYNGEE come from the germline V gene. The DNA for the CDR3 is TGTGCCAGCAGCGTCCGGACAGGGGGCGAATCACCCCTCCACTTT. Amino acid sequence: CASSVRTGGESPLHF. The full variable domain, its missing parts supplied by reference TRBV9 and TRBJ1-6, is DSGVTQTPKHLITATGQRVTLRCSPRSGDLSVYWYQQSLDQGLQFLIQYYNGEERAKGNILERFSAQQFPDLHSELNLSSLELGDSALYFCASSVRTGGESPLHFGNGTRLTVT.

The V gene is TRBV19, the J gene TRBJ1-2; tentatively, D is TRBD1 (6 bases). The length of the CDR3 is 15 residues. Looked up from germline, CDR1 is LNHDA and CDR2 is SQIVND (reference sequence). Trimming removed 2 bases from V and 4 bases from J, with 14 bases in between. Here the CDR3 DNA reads TGTGCCAGTAGTATATGGCTTGAACAGGGCTATGGCTACACCTTC. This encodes CASSIWLEQGYGYTF.

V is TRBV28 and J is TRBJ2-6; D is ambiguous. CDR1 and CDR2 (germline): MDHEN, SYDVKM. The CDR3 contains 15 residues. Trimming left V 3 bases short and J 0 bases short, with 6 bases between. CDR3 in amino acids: CASSFRPSGANVLTF. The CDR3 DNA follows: TGTGCCAGCAGTTTTCGTCCCTCTGGGGCCAACGTCCTGACTTTC.

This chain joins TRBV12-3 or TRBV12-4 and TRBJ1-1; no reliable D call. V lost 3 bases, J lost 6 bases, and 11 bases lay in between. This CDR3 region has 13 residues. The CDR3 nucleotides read TGTGCCAGCAGTTTCGGGGAGTGGGCTGAAGCTTTCTTT. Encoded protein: CASSFGEWAEAFF.

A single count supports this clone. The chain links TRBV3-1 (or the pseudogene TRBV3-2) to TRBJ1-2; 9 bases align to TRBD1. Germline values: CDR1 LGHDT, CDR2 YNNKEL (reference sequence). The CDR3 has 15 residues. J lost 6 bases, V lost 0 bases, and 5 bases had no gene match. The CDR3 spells CASSQDSQGANGYTF. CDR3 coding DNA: TGTGCCAGCAGCCAAGATTCACAGGGGGCTAATGGCTACACCTTC.